This T cell receptor beta chain originates from a study of blood T cell repertoires in COVID-19. Study summary: Samples taken during acute and convalescent COVID-19 were collected in the United States, Italy and Spain. T cells, B-cell-depleted T cells, or PBMCs provided the cDNA or gDNA that served as material.

This CDR3 contains 14 residues. Germline lookup yields CDR1 LNHDA and CDR2 SQIVND (reference sequence). Trimming pared 1 base from V and 5 bases from J, leaving 12 bases between. The assay was immunoSEQ multiplex PCR, and TCRdb's table has in-frame clones only and misses some. The sample consists of about 330,000 clones, approximately 88% of them appearing once. The sequenced sample was PBMCs or T cells enriched from blood (not recorded which). The gene calls are TRBV19 and TRBJ2-7, with D possibly matching TRBD1 (7 bases). The sequence derives from a man in his thirties or forties who had recovered from COVID-19. CDR3 nucleotides: TGTGCCAGTAGTATAGGCAGGGGGAGGAACGAGCAGTACTTC. It specifies CASSIGRGRNEQYF.